The rows below give T cell receptor beta chains drawn from one sample of a study of blood T cell repertoires in COVID-19. Here immunoSEQ multiplex PCR was the method, and the copy in TCRdb shows in-frame clones only, minus some. The sample carries around 300,000 clones, less than 90% recorded once. The sequenced sample consisted of peripheral blood. These TCRs come from a woman in her 70s with COVID-19, enrolled during active disease. Each CDR3 is given with its conserved first and last residue. The D gene is left open where the match is weak. Some rows have no size entry. The others give once, few or many, or a class for an expanded clone.

CDR3 length: 13
clone size: .
D gene: .
V gene: TRBV12-3/TRBV12-4
J gene: TRBJ1-1
CDR3 protein: CASSQGRDTEAFF
CDR3 DNA: TGTGCCAGCAGCCAGGGGAGGGATACTGAAGCTTTCTTT

CDR3 length: 14
clone size: .
D gene: .
V gene: TRBV5-1
J gene: TRBJ2-4
CDR3 protein: CASSQAGAKNIQYF
CDR3 DNA: TGCGCCAGCAGCCAGGCCGGAGCCAAAAACATTCAGTACTTC

CDR3 length: 15
clone size: .
D gene: .
V gene: TRBV6-5
J gene: TRBJ1-6
CDR3 protein: CASSRVTGSSSPLHF
CDR3 DNA: TGTGCCAGCAGTAGAGTGACAGGCTCGAGTTCACCCCTCCACTTT

CDR3 length: 14
clone size: .
D gene: TRBD1
V gene: TRBV6-5
J gene: TRBJ1-1
CDR3 protein: CASSDTGGRTEAFF
CDR3 DNA: TGTGCCAGCAGCGATACAGGGGGCCGGACTGAAGCTTTCTTT

CDR3 length: 13
clone size: .
D gene: TRBD1
V gene: TRBV19
J gene: TRBJ2-2
CDR3 protein: CASDRGNTGELFF
CDR3 DNA: TGTGCCAGTGACAGGGGGAACACCGGGGAGCTGTTTTTT

CDR3 length: 18
clone size: .
D gene: TRBD1
V gene: TRBV5-8
J gene: TRBJ2-3
CDR3 protein: CASSSGQGAFRSTDTQYF
CDR3 DNA: TGTGCCAGCAGCTCAGGACAGGGGGCGTTTCGTAGCACAGATACGCAGTATTTT

CDR3 length: 16
clone size: .
D gene: .
V gene: TRBV18
J gene: TRBJ2-7
CDR3 protein: CASSPTYAGAGGEQYF
CDR3 DNA: TGTGCCAGCTCACCCACCTACGCGGGGGCAGGAGGCGAGCAGTACTTC

CDR3 length: 13
clone size: .
D gene: .
V gene: TRBV2
J gene: TRBJ2-1
CDR3 protein: CASRRPLYNEQFF
CDR3 DNA: TGTGCCAGCAGGAGGCCCCTCTACAATGAGCAGTTCTTC

CDR3 length: 16
clone size: once
D gene: TRBD2
V gene: TRBV6-6
J gene: TRBJ2-1
CDR3 protein: CASSDWTSGTYNEQFF
CDR3 DNA: TGTGCCAGCAGTGACTGGACTAGCGGAACCTACAATGAGCAGTTCTTC

CDR3 length: 13
clone size: .
D gene: .
V gene: TRBV7-2
J gene: TRBJ1-4
CDR3 protein: CASNTRDGEKLFF
CDR3 DNA: TGTGCCAGCAACACCAGGGATGGAGAAAAACTGTTTTTT

CDR3 length: 15
clone size: .
D gene: .
V gene: TRBV10-3
J gene: TRBJ1-4
CDR3 protein: CAISESGQGNEKLFF
CDR3 DNA: TGTGCCATCAGTGAGTCGGGGCAAGGGAATGAAAAACTGTTTTTT

CDR3 length: 13
clone size: .
D gene: .
V gene: TRBV7-2
J gene: TRBJ1-2
CDR3 protein: CASSPRTDYGYTF
CDR3 DNA: TGTGCCAGCAGCCCCCGGACAGACTATGGCTACACCTTC

CDR3 length: 15
clone size: .
D gene: .
V gene: TRBV7-2
J gene: TRBJ1-5
CDR3 protein: CASSPVQAFNQPQHF
CDR3 DNA: TGTGCCAGCAGCCCGGTGCAGGCATTTAATCAGCCCCAGCATTTT

CDR3 length: 16
clone size: .
D gene: TRBD2
V gene: TRBV7-3
J gene: TRBJ2-3
CDR3 protein: CASSIGTSGLTDTQYF
CDR3 DNA: TGTGCCAGCAGCATCGGGACTAGCGGACTCACAGATACGCAGTATTTT

CDR3 length: 14
clone size: .
D gene: .
V gene: TRBV7-2
J gene: TRBJ1-1
CDR3 protein: CASSFGPGNTEAFF
CDR3 DNA: TGTGCCAGCAGCTTCGGCCCAGGGAACACTGAAGCTTTCTTT

CDR3 length: 15
clone size: .
D gene: .
V gene: TRBV19
J gene: TRBJ1-2
CDR3 protein: CASSIAQGPFVGYTF
CDR3 DNA: TGTGCCAGTAGTATAGCGCAGGGGCCCTTTGTTGGCTACACCTTC

CDR3 length: 14
clone size: .
D gene: .
V gene: TRBV19
J gene: TRBJ1-3
CDR3 protein: CASSADRSGNTIYF
CDR3 DNA: TGTGCCAGTAGTGCAGACAGGTCTGGAAACACCATATATTTT

CDR3 length: 14
clone size: .
D gene: .
V gene: TRBV7-8
J gene: TRBJ2-5
CDR3 protein: CASSLRGGNKTQYF
CDR3 DNA: TGTGCCAGCAGCTTACGTGGGGGGAATAAGACCCAGTACTTC

CDR3 length: 14
clone size: .
D gene: .
V gene: TRBV2
J gene: TRBJ1-2
CDR3 protein: CASTIDSTFLGYTF
CDR3 DNA: TGTGCCAGCACCATAGATAGCACTTTCTTGGGCTACACCTTC

CDR3 length: 14
clone size: few
D gene: .
V gene: TRBV18
J gene: TRBJ1-4
CDR3 protein: CASSPRGSNEKLFF
CDR3 DNA: TGTGCCAGCTCACCGAGGGGGTCTAATGAAAAACTGTTTTTT

CDR3 length: 18
clone size: once
D gene: .
V gene: TRBV21-1
J gene: TRBJ1-6
CDR3 protein: CASSVVGRGLHYNSPLHF
CDR3 DNA: TGTGCCAGCAGCGTGGTCGGTCGAGGTTTACACTATAATTCACCCCTCCACTTT

CDR3 length: 15
clone size: .
D gene: TRBD1
V gene: TRBV24-1
J gene: TRBJ2-3
CDR3 protein: CATSDTRQGADTQYF
CDR3 DNA: TGTGCCACCAGTGATACGCGACAGGGGGCAGATACGCAGTATTTT

CDR3 length: 15
clone size: .
D gene: TRBD1
V gene: TRBV6-2/TRBV6-3
J gene: TRBJ2-7
CDR3 protein: CASSTPWDRAYEQYF
CDR3 DNA: TGTGCCAGCAGCACCCCCTGGGACAGAGCCTACGAGCAGTACTTC